These 28 T cell receptor beta chains came from one sample sequenced in a study of read filtering for tumor transcriptome and immune sequencing. Molecular barcoded adaptors covering alpha/delta and beta/gamma chains were used on roughly 370 ng RNA. TCRdb independently ran MiXCR on the reads; one entry per CDR3 protein. This table has roughly 56,000 distinct CDR3 sequences, roughly 19% appearing once. Material: a population of CD138-negative cells sorted from bone marrow. The receptors here all came from a donor aged 40 or older with multiple myeloma.

This clonotype appeared many times. J is TRBJ2-1 and V is TRBV14, with D maybe TRBD2 (6 bases). Germline V gene lookup returns CDR1 SGHDN and CDR2 FVKESK. V lost 4 bases, J lost 6 bases, and 13 bases lay in between. The CDR3 is made up of 14 amino acids. CDR3: CASSLSRGINEQFF. DNA of the CDR3: TGTGCCAGCAGCCTTTCGCGGGGAATCAATGAGCAGTTCTTC.

Note on this clonotype: A read error is the likely source, as a far larger clone sits one nucleotide away. The chain carries TRBV11-2 and TRBJ2-3, with TRBD2 matching over 10 bases. Germline V gene data show CDR1 as SGHAT and CDR2 as FQNNGV. The CDR3 runs 14 residues. The CDR3, as DNA: TGTGCCGGCAGCGGGAGCGGGGGGGTGGATACGCAGTATTTT. Its protein product is CAGSGSGGVDTQYF.

This clonotype showed up many times. V and J are TRBV14 and TRBJ2-2; 10 nucleotides line up with TRBD2. Germline V gene lookup returns CDR1 SGHDN and CDR2 FVKESK. J gave up 6 bases and V 0 bases, and 7 bases lay outside the gene matches. This CDR3 has 17 amino acids. CDR3 sequence: CASSQELLAGVPGELFF. The CDR3 DNA follows: TGTGCCAGCAGCCAAGAGCTCCTAGCGGGAGTTCCCGGGGAGCTGTTTTTT.

This clonotype was recorded at least ten times. The chain combines TRBV28 with TRBJ1-4; 8 bases are shared with TRBD1. The V segment lost 5 bases and the J segment 5 bases; nucleotides outside the gene matches: 4. CDR1 is MDHEN and CDR2 is SYDVKM in the germline V gene. CDR3 size: 14 residues. The CDR3 region is CASSPGGENEKLFF. The CDR3 bases are TGTGCCAGCAGTCCAGGGGGCGAGAATGAAAAACTGTTTTTT.

This clonotype was counted many times. This chain joins TRBV20-1 and TRBJ1-6, with 8 bases matching TRBD1. J was trimmed by 10 bases and V by 4 bases; bases with no gene match: 3. CDR1 is DFQATT and CDR2 is SNEGSKA in the germline V gene (reference sequence). This CDR3 is built from 12 residues. In DNA form, the CDR3 reads TGCAGTGCTAACCAGGGGGCGTCACCCCTCCACTTT. Protein product: CSANQGASPLHF.

This clonotype has a handful of counts. This chain uses TRBV5-1 with TRBJ2-3, with 7 nucleotides matching TRBD1. Trimming at V came to 4 bases and at J to 0 bases, leaving 5 bases not matched to a gene. Germline loops: CDR1 SGHRS, CDR2 YFSETQ. The CDR3 consists of 15 residues. The CDR3: CASSNRGSSTDTQYF. The CDR3 nucleotides read TGCGCCAGCAGCAACAGGGGAAGTAGCACAGATACGCAGTATTTT.

The table lists this clonotype with many counts. The V call is TRBV20-1, the J call TRBJ2-5, with D uncertain. The germline V gene has CDR1 DFQATT and CDR2 SNEGSKA (reference sequence). Trimming pared 3 bases from V and 5 bases from J, leaving 7 bases between. The CDR3 loop spans 11 amino acids. DNA for the CDR3: TGCAGTGCTAGTTTATTGGAGACCCAGTACTTC. It codes for CSASLLETQYF.

The rearrangement links TRBV5-4 to TRBJ2-5; 8 nucleotides align to TRBD1. J was trimmed by 0 bases and V by 5 bases; bases with no gene match: 3. The CDR3 runs to 14 residues. CDR1 is SGHNT and CDR2 is YYREEE in the germline V gene (reference sequence). Here the CDR3 reads CASSSGQDQETQYF. DNA of the CDR3: TGTGCCAGCAGTTCGGGACAGGACCAAGAGACCCAGTACTTC.

This clonotype was seen ten or more times. The V call is TRBV29-1, the J call TRBJ2-1; 9 positions match TRBD1. In germline, CDR1 is SQVTM, CDR2 ANQGSEA. The CDR3 is made up of 14 amino acids. The ends lost 7 bases at V and 1 base at J; junction bases unmatched: 5. The CDR3 bases are TGCAGCGCAGGACAGGGGTTATCCTACAATGAGCAGTTCTTC. Protein sequence: CSAGQGLSYNEQFF.

The table lists this clonotype with many counts. The chain has TRBV28 and TRBJ2-7; tentatively, D is TRBD1 or TRBD2 (6 bases each). This CDR3 is built from 15 residues. CDR1 and CDR2 from the germline V gene are MDHEN and SYDVKM. Trimming pared 5 bases from V and 3 bases from J, leaving 17 bases between. CDR3 loop: CASSGSGGTNYEQYF. CDR3 DNA: TGTGCCAGCAGTGGGTCCGGGGGCACAAACTACGAGCAGTACTTC.

This clonotype was detected ten times or more. The rearrangement links TRBV11-3 to TRBJ2-7, with D possibly TRBD1 on 5 matching bases. Germline V gene sequence: CDR1 SGHNT, CDR2 YENEEA. The CDR3 has 12 amino acids. For the CDR3, the DNA is TGTGCGAGCCAGGGTCGGGCCTACGAGCAGTACTTC. As protein: CASQGRAYEQYF.

This clonotype was observed many times. The chain recombines TRBV2 with TRBJ2-5, with 8 bases lining up with TRBD2. J was trimmed by 0 bases and V by 0 bases; bases with no gene match: 6. The CDR3 contains 17 residues. Germline assignment: CDR1 SNHLY and CDR2 FYNNEI. CDR3 nucleotides: TGTGCCAGCAGTGAAGCGGTTGGCGGGGGGTACCAAGAGACCCAGTACTTC. The encoded protein is CASSEAVGGGYQETQYF.

This clonotype has just one count. Since no conserved phenylalanine or tryptophan closes the CDR3, a read error is the likely cause. The rearrangement joins TRBV29-1 to TRBJ2-7; TRBD2 is a possible D gene (6 bases). Trimming left V 7 bases short and J 4 bases short, with 17 bases between. The CDR3 length is 13 residues. CDR1 is SQVTM and CDR2 is ANQGSEA in the germline V gene. CDR3 sequence reads: CSAGERAGYEQYL. The CDR3, as DNA: TGCAGCGCTGGGGAAAGGGCGGGGTACGAGCAGTACCTC.

This clonotype was detected many times. The J gene is TRBJ1-5, the V gene TRBV12-3 or TRBV12-4; D gene ambiguous. V lost 5 bases to trimming and J lost 7 bases, with 9 bases between them. The CDR3 is 12 residues long. The CDR3 loop is CASSPLGQPQHF. CDR3 bases: TGTGCCAGCAGTCCACTTGGCCAGCCCCAGCATTTT.

The rearrangement uses TRBV28 and TRBJ2-7, with unresolved D. Germline-derived CDR1 and CDR2 are MDHEN and SYDVKM. The V and J ends lost 6 bases and 3 bases respectively, with 15 bases between them. The CDR3 length is 14 residues. As DNA, the CDR3 is TGTGCCAGCAGCCCCCCCCGTCAACTCTACGAGCAGTACTTC. It translates to CASSPPRQLYEQYF.

This clonotype was seen many times. J is TRBJ2-7 and V is TRBV28; D gene unclear. The CDR3 has 13 amino acids. CDR1 is MDHEN, CDR2 SYDVKM, per germline. Trimming removed 11 bases at V and 0 bases at J, with 14 bases between. The CDR3 DNA is TGTGCCGTGCTGTCTGAGAGCTCCTACGAGCAGTACTTC. The encoded protein is CAVLSESSYEQYF.

This clonotype came up many times. V usage is TRBV20-1 and J usage is TRBJ2-7, with D perhaps TRBD1 (6 bases). V lost 5 bases and J 0 bases, leaving 14 bases between the germline ends. This CDR3 spans 14 amino acids. Germline CDR1 DFQATT, CDR2 SNEGSKA (reference sequence). CDR3 in amino acids: CSAPTGSSSYEQYF. CDR3 coding DNA: TGCAGTGCTCCTACAGGGTCGAGCTCCTACGAGCAGTACTTC.

This clonotype was observed at least ten times. The chain links TRBV29-1 to TRBJ1-1, with D possibly TRBD1 on 5 matching bases. V shed 5 bases and J shed 3 bases, with 13 bases lying between them. The CDR3 is 13 residues long. Per the germline V gene, CDR1 is SQVTM and CDR2 is ANQGSEA. This chain's CDR3 is CSVQGSLYTEAFF. CDR3 in DNA: TGCAGCGTTCAGGGCAGCCTGTACACTGAAGCTTTCTTT.

Ten or more counts support this clonotype. The V gene is TRBV7-2, the J gene TRBJ2-7; 7 nucleotides match TRBD2. J gave up 4 bases and V 5 bases, and 11 bases lay outside the gene matches. The CDR3 is 15 residues long. CDR1 is SGHTA, CDR2 FQGNSA, per germline. CDR3 coding DNA: TGTGCCAGCAGCGAGGGCGGGGGTAGCATATACGAGCAGTACTTC. It is translated as CASSEGGGSIYEQYF.

This clonotype appeared many times. CDR3 in amino acids: CAISAADTQYF. The CDR3 DNA reads TGTGCCATCAGTGCCGCAGATACGCAGTATTTT. This chain joins TRBV10-3 and TRBJ2-3; D gene uncertain. Germline V gene lookup returns CDR1 ENHRY and CDR2 SYGVKD. This CDR3 spans 11 amino acids. V was pared by 4 bases and J by 4 bases, with 3 bases between.

V is TRBV30 and J is TRBJ2-3; 11 bases fit TRBD2. CDR3 length: 13 residues. Trimming removed 7 bases from V and 6 bases from J; junction bases left unmatched: 6. Germline CDR1 GTSNPN, CDR2 SVGIG (reference sequence). The CDR3 nucleotides read TGTGCCTTGTTAGCGGGAGGGGGCGATACGCAGTATTTT. It yields the protein CALLAGGGDTQYF.

A note on this clonotype: As the CDR3 is not closed by the conserved phenylalanine or tryptophan, this likely results from a read error. The rearrangement uses TRBV12-3 or TRBV12-4 and TRBJ1-6, with D hard to call. There are 16 residues in the CDR3. The CDR3 spells CASRLEPSSYNSPLHS. For the CDR3, the DNA is TGTGCCAGCCGTTTAGAACCCAGCTCCTATAATTCACCCCTCCACTCT.

This clonotype was observed at least ten times. This rearrangement joins TRBV20-1 to TRBJ1-1; D is perhaps TRBD1 (5 bases). CDR1 and CDR2 (germline): DFQATT, SNEGSKA (reference sequence). The V end lost 3 bases, the J end lost 0 bases, and 11 bases lay between the germline ends. This CDR3 spans 14 amino acids. Here the CDR3 reads CSASLGELNTEAFF. As DNA, the CDR3 is TGCAGTGCTAGTTTAGGGGAATTGAACACTGAAGCTTTCTTT.

Notes on this clonotype: A much bigger clone sits one base away, suggesting this may be a read error. The rearrangement joins TRBV12-3 or TRBV12-4 to TRBJ2-2, with D tentatively TRBD1 (6 bases). The CDR3 extends over 12 amino acids. V lost 5 bases and J 13 bases, leaving 14 bases between the germline ends. CDR3 residues: CASSPGVRGLFF. Here the CDR3 DNA reads TGTGCCAGCAGTCCAGGGGTCCGGGGGCTGTTTTTT.

This clonotype was counted ten times or more. The CDR3: CSALYTDTQYF. DNA of the CDR3: TGCAGTGCCCTGTATACAGATACGCAGTATTTT. This chain links TRBV20-1 with TRBJ2-3; D call uncertain. V lost 6 bases, J lost 3 bases, and 7 bases lay in between. This CDR3 has 11 amino acids. Germline CDR1 reads DFQATT; CDR2 reads SNEGSKA (reference sequence).

In this sample, this clonotype turned up many times. The genes are TRBV12-3 or TRBV12-4 and TRBJ1-1; D remains ambiguous. CDR3 size: 18 residues. V lost 5 bases to trimming and J lost 0 bases, with 22 bases between them. The CDR3 DNA reads as TGTGCCAGCAGTCACACTACGGCTAGGGCGCGGATGAACACTGAAGCTTTCTTT. As protein: CASSHTTARARMNTEAFF.

As concerns this clonotype: It is likely a read error: a sequence one base away is far more abundant. The chain joins TRBV5-8 to TRBJ2-7; a possible D gene is TRBD1 (6 bases). Germline CDR1 and CDR2: SGHTS and YDEGEE. V was shortened by 2 bases and J by 5 bases, with 8 bases between the two germline ends. The CDR3 covers 12 residues. The CDR3 nucleotides are TGTGCCAGCAGCTTCAACAGGGACGAGCAGTACTTC. It encodes CASSFNRDEQYF.

Many counts were recorded for this clonotype. V gene TRBV19 combines with J gene TRBJ2-6; TRBD1 matches at 10 bases. V lost 9 bases, J lost 3 bases, and 14 bases stayed unmatched. Germline CDR1 and CDR2: LNHDA and SQIVND (reference sequence). The CDR3 consists of 18 residues. This chain's CDR3 is CASKTGTGESVGANVLTF. In nucleotides, the CDR3 is TGTGCCAGCAAAACCGGGACAGGGGAATCCGTTGGGGCCAACGTCCTGACTTTC. The full variable domain, completed using reference TRBV19 and TRBJ2-6, is DGGITQSPKYLFRKEGQNVTLSCEQNLNHDAMYWYRQDPGQGLRLIYYSQIVNDFQKGDIAEGYSVSREKKESFPLTVTSAQKNPTAFYLCASKTGTGESVGANVLTFGAGSRLTVL.